What follows are 21 T cell receptor beta chains derived from one specimen sequenced in a study of cytomegalovirus exposure and HLA in healthy donors. The PCR had 60 Vbeta and 13 Jbeta primers. The table came from immunoSEQ multiplex PCR; TCRdb's copy has only in-frame clones and leaves some out. The sample includes 120,000 to 150,000 clones, 76% of them seen just once. Source material: PBMCs. Receptors originate from a woman aged 35 to 49 in good health and CMV-seronegative.

The CDR3 region is CASSPPGRANYGYTF. The CDR3 nucleotides are TGTGCCAGCTCACCACCGGGCAGGGCTAACTATGGCTACACCTTC. The V and J genes are TRBV18 and TRBJ1-2; possibly TRBD1 for D (5 bases). V lost 0 bases and J 0 bases, leaving 8 bases between the germline ends. Germline lookup yields CDR1 KGHSH and CDR2 LQKENI. The CDR3 extends over 15 amino acids. Full variable domain (remainder filled in from reference TRBV18 and TRBJ1-2): NAGVMQNPRHLVRRRGQEARLRCSPMKGHSHVYWYRQLPEEGLKFMVYLQKENIIDESGMPKERFSAEFPKEGPSILRIQQVVRGDSAAYFCASSPPGRANYGYTFGSGTRLTVV.

This clone occurred a few times. The genes are TRBV19 and TRBJ1-2; the D gene is possibly TRBD1 (5 bases). Germline V gene sequence: CDR1 LNHDA, CDR2 SQIVND (reference sequence). CDR3 size: 12 residues. The ends were cut back, 10 bases at V and 6 bases at J, with 15 bases in the middle. This CDR3 reads CATSPDTHGYTF. The CDR3 nucleotides are TGTGCCACGTCTCCGGACACCCATGGCTACACCTTC.

J is TRBJ1-6 and V is TRBV19; tentative D call: TRBD1 (5 bases). The CDR3 loop spans 16 amino acids. V was clipped by 5 bases and J by 1 base, with 12 bases between them. Germline CDR1 is LNHDA and CDR2 is SQIVND (reference sequence). In DNA, the CDR3 is TGTGCCAGTAGTCCCAGGGCCGGGTCCTATAATTCACCCCTCCACTTT. Translated: CASSPRAGSYNSPLHF.

In its sample, this clone was seen a few times. The V call is TRBV18, the J call TRBJ1-5; maybe TRBD1 (5 bases). V shed 4 bases and J shed 6 bases, with 16 bases lying between them. Germline V gives CDR1 KGHSH, CDR2 LQKENI. The CDR3 has 15 amino acids. The CDR3 DNA is TGTGCCAGCTCACTGATGTCCAGGGAGGGTCAGCCCCAGCATTTT. Amino acid sequence: CASSLMSREGQPQHF.

The rearrangement links TRBV10-3 to TRBJ2-7; possible D gene TRBD2, 5 bases. The CDR3 has 14 amino acids. Trimming cost V 2 bases and J 7 bases, with 15 bases left between them. Germline values: CDR1 ENHRY, CDR2 SYGVKD. The CDR3 here is CAISEVLSSGEQYF. The CDR3 DNA sequence: TGTGCCATCAGTGAGGTGCTTAGCTCGGGGGAGCAGTACTTC.

This chain links TRBV6-6 with TRBJ1-1; TRBD1 matches 11 bases. This CDR3 region has 14 residues. Losses at the gene ends were 5 bases for V and 4 bases for J; bases not matched to a gene: 3. CDR1 and CDR2 from the germline V gene are MNHNY and SVGAGI (reference sequence). Here the CDR3 reads CASSRGTGGTEAFF. In nucleotides, the CDR3 is TGTGCCAGCAGTAGGGGGACAGGGGGCACTGAAGCTTTCTTT.

The CDR3 DNA sequence: TGTGCCAGCGAGGGACTAGTCATAGGATCCGGGTACGAGCAGTACTTC. Its translation: CASEGLVIGSGYEQYF. The J gene is TRBJ2-7, the V gene TRBV6-4; 8 bases match TRBD2. This CDR3 region has 16 residues. Germline CDR1 MRHNA, CDR2 SNTAGT. Trimming removed 8 bases from V and 4 bases from J; junction bases left unmatched: 16.

The V call is TRBV5-1, the J call TRBJ2-1; possible D gene TRBD1, 6 bases. The CDR3 loop spans 14 amino acids. Germline V lookup: CDR1 SGHRS, CDR2 YFSETQ. The ends were cut back, 1 base at V and 4 bases at J, with 9 bases in the middle. In DNA, the CDR3 is TGCGCCAGCAGCTTGCGGACAGCTTACAATGAGCAGTTCTTC. Translating gives CASSLRTAYNEQFF. Using reference TRBV5-1 and TRBJ2-1 for the parts outside the CDR3, the full variable domain is KAGVTQTPRYLIKTRGQQVTLSCSPISGHRSVSWYQQTPGQGLQFLFEYFSETQRNKGNFPGRFSGRQFSNSRSEMNVSTLELGDSALYLCASSLRTAYNEQFFGPGTRLTVL.

The chain combines TRBV27 with TRBJ1-2, with D uncertain. V lost 3 bases and J lost 7, with 12 bases in between. Germline CDR1 and CDR2: MNHEY and SMNVEV (reference sequence). The CDR3 spans 13 residues. CDR3 region: CASSLTYPGGYTF. In nucleotides, the CDR3 is TGTGCCAGCAGTTTGACGTACCCGGGTGGCTACACCTTC.

This rearrangement joins TRBV28 to TRBJ2-5; 14 bases line up with TRBD2. The CDR3 covers 16 residues. CDR1 is MDHEN and CDR2 is SYDVKM in the germline V gene. The V gene end was trimmed by 6 bases and the J gene end by 3 bases; junction bases not matched to a gene: 6. The CDR3 coding sequence is TGTGCCAGCAGCTCCAAGACTAGCGGGAGGGAAGAGACCCAGTACTTC. Translating it yields CASSSKTSGREETQYF.

This clone has more than one count but fewer than ten. J is TRBJ1-2 and V is TRBV2, with D uncertain. V lost 2 bases to trimming and J lost 8 bases, with 15 bases between them. Germline V gene data show CDR1 as SNHLY and CDR2 as FYNNEI. The CDR3 is 14 amino acids. The CDR3 is CASSEQTGRWGYTF. CDR3 coding DNA: TGTGCCAGCAGTGAACAAACGGGGAGATGGGGCTACACCTTC.

The chain has TRBV7-2 and TRBJ2-1; D remains unclear. V lost 4 bases and J lost 9, with 10 bases in between. Germline V gene lookup returns CDR1 SGHTA and CDR2 FQGNSA. This CDR3 is built from 12 residues. The CDR3, as DNA: TGTGCCAGCAGCTCCTCCCTCCGTGAGCAGTTCTTC. Its translation: CASSSSLREQFF.

This rearrangement joins TRBV10-1 to TRBJ2-1; TRBD1 is a possible D gene (6 bases). This CDR3 contains 12 residues. Germline V CDR1 and CDR2: WNHNN, SYGVQD (reference sequence). V was pared by 8 bases and J by 9 bases, with 14 bases between. The CDR3 DNA follows: TGCGCCAGCCTTTCCGGGACAACTGAGCAGTTCTTC. This gives the protein CASLSGTTEQFF.

The genes are TRBV28 and TRBJ1-4; D is unclear. The CDR3 contains 14 residues. Trimming removed 4 bases from V and 0 bases from J, with 6 bases in between. Germline CDR1 reads MDHEN; CDR2 reads SYDVKM. The CDR3 region is CASSSPATNEKLFF. The CDR3 DNA is TGTGCCAGCAGTTCCCCAGCAACTAATGAAAAACTGTTTTTT.

In the case of this clone: A much larger clone sits a single nucleotide away, making a read error possible. J is TRBJ1-2 and V is TRBV4-2, with a weak D call TRBD1 (5 bases). Germline CDR1 reads LGHNA; CDR2 reads YNFKEQ. V was shortened by 1 base and J by 7 bases, with 16 bases between the two germline ends. CDR3 length: 15 residues. CDR3 in DNA: TGTGCCAGCAGCCAAGGCCTGGGAGGGGCGGCTGGCTACACCTTC. Encoded protein: CASSQGLGGAAGYTF.

This clone appeared a few times. The chain uses TRBV4-2 and TRBJ2-5; 10 nucleotides align to TRBD2. Germline V gene sequence: CDR1 LGHNA, CDR2 YNFKEQ. With V trimmed by 1 base and J by 6 bases, 8 bases remained unmatched. CDR3 length: 16 amino acids. The CDR3 loop reads CASSQGYSGGAQTQYF. The CDR3 DNA reads TGTGCCAGCAGCCAAGGATACAGCGGGGGGGCTCAGACCCAGTACTTC.

The chain combines TRBV10-3 with TRBJ2-2; 7 nucleotides align to TRBD2. The germline CDR1 and CDR2 sequences are ENHRY and SYGVKD. Germline trimming cut 10 bases from V and 0 bases from J; bases unmatched to any gene: 5. The CDR3 has 14 amino acids. The CDR3 reads CATGGGANTGELFF. The CDR3 coding sequence is TGTGCCACGGGCGGGGGTGCGAACACCGGGGAGCTGTTTTTT.

The chain joins TRBV5-1 to TRBJ2-5; 8 bases line up with TRBD1. In germline, CDR1 is SGHRS, CDR2 YFSETQ. The CDR3 spans 15 residues. V was clipped by 1 base and J by 3 bases; unmatched bases: 5. CDR3 amino acids: CASSLTGTGEETQYF. As DNA, the CDR3 is TGCGCCAGCAGCTTGACCGGGACAGGCGAAGAGACCCAGTACTTC.

This rearrangement joins TRBV5-6 to TRBJ2-5; D not certain. The last part of the DNA fits TRBJ2-7 better; the J call may be wrong. This CDR3 spans 11 amino acids. Germline CDR1 and CDR2: SGHDT and YYEEEE. CDR3 DNA: TGTGCCAGCAGCCGATCCTACGAGCAGTACTTC. This translates into CASSRSYEQYF.

The J gene is TRBJ2-5, the V gene TRBV2, with D perhaps TRBD2 (6 bases). The end of the DNA is better explained by TRBJ2-7, so the J call may be wrong. Germline CDR1 reads SNHLY; CDR2 reads FYNNEI. The CDR3 contains 12 residues. The CDR3 loop is CASRFGSYEQYF. The CDR3, as DNA: TGTGCCAGCAGGTTCGGGAGTTACGAGCAGTACTTC.

The J gene is TRBJ1-4, the V gene TRBV9, with 7 bases lining up with TRBD1. Losses at the gene ends were 4 bases for V and 7 bases for J; bases not matched to a gene: 16. Germline V gene data show CDR1 as SGDLS and CDR2 as YYNGEE. The CDR3 totals 17 residues. The CDR3 bases are TGTGCCAGCAGCCCTCATCCGGCGACAGGGAGGAGTGAAAAACTGTTTTTT. It is translated as CASSPHPATGRSEKLFF.